The rows below give T cell receptor beta chains drawn from one sample of a study of cytomegalovirus exposure and HLA in healthy donors. The assay was immunoSEQ multiplex PCR, and TCRdb's table has in-frame clones only and misses some. Recorded for this sample: under 85,000 clones. The sequencing input was PBMCs. The receptor set was obtained from a boy between 10 and 17 years old in good health and CMV-seronegative. Each CDR3 is given with its conserved first and last residue.

CDR3aa: CASSPYRESPYEQYF
j_gene: TRBJ2-7
v_gene: TRBV14

CDR3aa: CASSLTRGYGNEQFF
j_gene: TRBJ2-1
v_gene: TRBV7-3

CDR3aa: CASSKATTGFDYGYTF
j_gene: TRBJ1-2
v_gene: TRBV6-1

CDR3aa: CASSDPGGNGNTIYF
j_gene: TRBJ1-3
v_gene: TRBV5-6

CDR3aa: CASSPGDRVYEQYF
j_gene: TRBJ2-7
v_gene: TRBV5-4

CDR3aa: CASSQSTRTPDGYTF
j_gene: TRBJ1-2
v_gene: TRBV23-1

CDR3aa: CASSAQGATNEKLFF
j_gene: TRBJ1-4
v_gene: TRBV19

CDR3aa: CASSLAWTGGDTEAFF
j_gene: TRBJ1-1
v_gene: TRBV5-5

CDR3aa: CASAEGQGFQPQHF
j_gene: TRBJ1-5
v_gene: TRBV2

CDR3aa: CASSIEGREPYEQYF
j_gene: TRBJ2-7
v_gene: TRBV6-5